This T cell receptor (beta chain) was obtained from a study of blood T cell repertoires in COVID-19. Background on the study: Specimens from acute and convalescent COVID-19 originated in the United States, Italy and Spain. Sources were T cells, B-cell-depleted T cells, or PBMCs; the material itself was cDNA or gDNA.

V gave up 5 bases and J gave up 7 bases; unmatched junction bases: 3. From germline, CDR1 is LNHDA and CDR2 SQIVND (reference sequence). The CDR3 extends over 13 amino acids. Per the original data handling: Amplifying reference gene primers gave estimates of nucleated cell counts. Assay used: immunoSEQ multiplex PCR; TCRdb lists only in-frame clones, some missing. The V and J calls and clone size were taken over from that table, and D and trimming were inferred from the DNA. The sample holds about 140,000 clones, 88% seen once. J is TRBJ1-5 and V is TRBV19; 9 nucleotides line up with TRBD1. The TCR comes from a man aged 70 or older with acute or convalescent COVID-19. The sample consisted of peripheral blood. The CDR3 here is CASSGTGIQPQHF. The CDR3 DNA reads as TGTGCCAGTAGTGGGACAGGGATCCAGCCCCAGCATTTT.